The 17 T cell receptor beta chains given below trace back to one sample, sequenced in a study of early T cells in non-severe SARS-CoV-2 infection. TCRdb passed the 5' RACE reads through MiXCR, listing each CDR3 protein once. The sample includes about 29,000 distinct CDR3 sequences, around 5.1% of them seen just once. What was sequenced was whole blood. Source of these receptors: an adult who was a healthcare worker with PCR-confirmed SARS-CoV-2 infection or an uninfected control (not recorded which).

This clonotype came up many times. The chain recombines TRBV4-2 with TRBJ2-1, with 9 nucleotides matching TRBD2. Germline V gene lookup returns CDR1 LGHNA and CDR2 YNFKEQ. With V trimmed by 3 bases and J by 10 bases, 7 bases remained unmatched. The CDR3 totals 14 residues. Here the CDR3 reads CASSQGLAGSEQFF. CDR3 in DNA: TGTGCCAGCAGCCAGGGGCTAGCGGGATCCGAGCAGTTCTTC.

The sample holds many counts of this clonotype. V gene TRBV29-1 combines with J gene TRBJ2-3; D is perhaps TRBD2 (7 bases). The CDR3 extends over 15 amino acids. Germline values: CDR1 SQVTM, CDR2 ANQGSEA. V lost 2 bases and J lost 2, with 14 bases in between. Here the CDR3 DNA reads TGCAGCGTTGAAACGCGGGGGCGCGACACAGATACGCAGTATTTT. This translates into CSVETRGRDTDTQYF.

This clonotype showed up many times. This chain links TRBV12-3 or TRBV12-4 with TRBJ2-6, with a possible D match to TRBD2 (7 bases). V gave up 5 bases and J gave up 13 bases, with 18 bases separating them. This CDR3 is built from 14 residues. The CDR3 loop reads CASSPGGQREVLTF. In nucleotides, the CDR3 is TGTGCCAGCAGTCCCGGGGGGCAGCGCGAAGTCCTGACTTTC.

This clonotype was recorded at least ten times. The V and J genes are TRBV27 and TRBJ2-7; D is possibly TRBD1 (6 bases). V was cut by 5 bases and J by 1 base, with 15 bases left in between. Germline loops: CDR1 MNHEY, CDR2 SMNVEV (reference sequence). This CDR3 region has 15 residues. As DNA, the CDR3 is TGTGCCAGCAGTATCGGACAGTGGGGTTCCTACGAGCAGTACTTC. This encodes CASSIGQWGSYEQYF.

This clonotype has a handful of counts. DNA for the CDR3: TGTGCCAGCAGCCTTTTAGGGGGCTTCGGAGCTTTCTTT. Translated: CASSLLGGFGAFF. V gene TRBV14 combines with J gene TRBJ1-1; 7 nucleotides line up with TRBD1. Per the germline V gene, CDR1 is SGHDN and CDR2 is FVKESK. The CDR3 is 13 amino acids. The J segment lost 10 bases and the V segment lost 4 bases, leaving 9 bases of the junction unmatched.

The chain employs TRBV29-1 and TRBJ2-3; 7 bases align to TRBD1. Trimming removed 0 bases from V and 2 bases from J; junction bases left unmatched: 5. This CDR3 has 15 residues. CDR1 is SQVTM and CDR2 is ANQGSEA in the germline V gene. Here the CDR3 DNA reads TGCAGCGTTGAAGAAGGGGACAGCTACACAGATACGCAGTATTTT. Protein: CSVEEGDSYTDTQYF.

This clonotype was counted at least ten times. This chain links TRBV6-5 with TRBJ2-7, with 10 bases matching TRBD1. V shed 2 bases, J shed 0 bases, and the junction held 1 base outside the gene matches. CDR1 and CDR2 from the germline V gene are MNHEY and SVGAGI. The CDR3 sequence is 15 residues long. The DNA for the CDR3 is TGTGCCAGCAGTTACAGGGACAGGGGCTCCTACGAGCAGTACTTC. It yields the protein CASSYRDRGSYEQYF.

The sample holds many counts of this clonotype. J is TRBJ2-1 and V is TRBV20-1; D not certain. Germline V gene data show CDR1 as DFQATT and CDR2 as SNEGSKA (reference sequence). The CDR3 is 11 amino acids. Trimming took off 0 bases at V and 9 bases at J, with 6 bases between the two ends. CDR3 DNA: TGCAGTGCTAGAGATATGGTTGAGCAGTTCTTC. Its translation: CSARDMVEQFF.

This clonotype has ten or more counts. The chain recombines TRBV12-3 or TRBV12-4 with TRBJ2-1; TRBD2 matches at 7 bases. The CDR3 is 13 amino acids. V shed 8 bases, J shed 1 base, and the junction held 2 bases outside the gene matches. CDR3 loop: CASSGGSYNEQFF. CDR3 DNA: TGTGCCAGCTCCGGGGGGTCCTACAATGAGCAGTTCTTC.

Ten or more counts support this clonotype. CDR3 sequence reads: CASGNTYNEQFF. In DNA, the CDR3 is TGTGCTTCAGGGAATACCTACAATGAGCAGTTCTTC. The chain recombines TRBV7-2 with TRBJ2-1; D perhaps matches TRBD1 (5 bases). The CDR3 extends over 12 amino acids. Germline assignment: CDR1 SGHTA and CDR2 FQGNSA.

This clonotype was detected ten times or more. This rearrangement joins TRBV29-1 to TRBJ2-5; weak D call: TRBD1 (5 bases). CDR3 size: 13 residues. Germline V CDR1 and CDR2: SQVTM, ANQGSEA. V was trimmed by 3 bases and J by 2 bases, leaving 10 bases between them. The CDR3 region is CSVDRQGQETQYF. CDR3 bases: TGCAGCGTTGACCGGCAGGGTCAAGAGACCCAGTACTTC.

This clonotype was recorded a few times. The chain employs TRBV7-2 and TRBJ2-1; perhaps TRBD2 as D (6 bases). CDR1 is SGHTA and CDR2 is FQGNSA in the germline V gene. The CDR3 is made up of 18 amino acids. V shed 5 bases and J shed 4 bases, with 24 bases lying between them. The CDR3 DNA reads as TGTGCCAGCAGCCAGTCGAGACCTACTAGCAGATCATACAATGAGCAGTTCTTC. Translating it yields CASSQSRPTSRSYNEQFF.

This clonotype was observed at least ten times. This rearrangement joins TRBV6-2 or TRBV6-3 to TRBJ2-7; 7 nucleotides match TRBD2. This CDR3 is 14 amino acids long. The junction had 1 base not matched to a gene; V was cut back by 2 bases and J by 0 bases. Germline lookup yields CDR1 MNHEY and CDR2 SVGEGT. The CDR3, as DNA: TGTGCCAGCAGTTACCTAGCGGACTCCTACGAGCAGTACTTC. Protein: CASSYLADSYEQYF.

This clonotype was recorded a few times. The chain combines TRBV7-9 with TRBJ2-3, with 10 bases that match TRBD2. CDR1 is SEHNR, CDR2 FQNEAQ, per germline (reference sequence). With V trimmed by 3 bases and J by 6 bases, 6 bases remained unmatched. The CDR3 runs 15 residues. The CDR3: CASSFGLAGADTQYF. The CDR3 coding sequence is TGTGCCAGCAGCTTTGGTCTAGCGGGGGCTGATACGCAGTATTTT.

There are many counts of this clonotype. The chain has TRBV25-1 and TRBJ2-7, with D perhaps TRBD1 (5 bases). V dropped 2 bases and J dropped 2 bases, with 10 bases sitting between them. The V gene's germline CDR1 is MGHDK and CDR2 SYGVNS. This CDR3 contains 14 residues. This CDR3 is CASSESQGTYEQYF. As DNA, the CDR3 is TGTGCCAGCAGTGAAAGTCAGGGCACCTACGAGCAGTACTTC.

This clonotype was observed a few times. The CDR3 spells CASSPPSASFGYTF. CDR3 bases: TGTGCCAGCTCACCACCTTCGGCTTCGTTCGGCTACACCTTC. The chain has TRBV18 and TRBJ1-2; D is uncertain. CDR3 length: 14 residues. The germline V and J ends were trimmed by 0 bases and 8 bases, with 13 bases remaining between them. CDR1 and CDR2 (germline): KGHSH, LQKENI.

This clonotype was counted ten times or more. The chain links TRBV11-2 to TRBJ2-7; D gene uncertain. There are 13 residues in the CDR3. V lost 3 bases and J 3 bases, leaving 9 bases between the germline ends. CDR1 SGHAT and CDR2 FQNNGV come from the germline V gene. Written as DNA, the CDR3 is TGTGCCAGCAGCTTGGGCAGCAACTACGAGCAGTACTTC. Translated, it gives CASSLGSNYEQYF.